Listed here are 6 T cell receptor beta chains from one sample, sequenced in a study of metastatic and nonmetastatic thyroid tumors. Ahead of thyroid surgery, no patient had received treatment of any kind. Using MiXCR, TCRdb reanalyzed the PCR reads. Among some 50,000 clones listed, around 21% were seen once. Sequencing was done on a sample of blood. Every receptor here comes from a male donor with papillary thyroid cancer or a benign thyroid nodule (not recorded which). Some clones in this sample may be carry-over from other donors' samples.

This clone was counted ten times or more. The J gene is TRBJ1-1, the V gene TRBV14; D is unresolved. The CDR3 length is 14 residues. The V end lost 4 bases, the J end lost 0 bases, and 9 bases lay between the germline ends. Looked up from germline, CDR1 is SGHDN and CDR2 is FVKESK. The DNA for the CDR3 is TGTGCCAGCAGCCTCCCGGGGATGAACACTGAAGCTTTCTTT. Protein product: CASSLPGMNTEAFF.

This clone was seen at least ten times. The chain combines TRBV5-1 with TRBJ2-3, with D perhaps matching TRBD2 (5 bases). V was shortened by 4 bases and J by 5 bases, with 14 bases between the two germline ends. Germline V CDR1 and CDR2: SGHRS, YFSETQ. The CDR3 extends over 14 amino acids. The chain's CDR3 is CASSIWTSGDTQYF. The CDR3 bases are TGCGCCAGCAGCATATGGACTTCTGGAGATACGCAGTATTTT.

The chain joins TRBV28 to TRBJ1-3; TRBD1 matches at 7 bases. V dropped 4 bases and J dropped 4; count of bases not matched to a gene: 10. Germline V gene sequence: CDR1 MDHEN, CDR2 SYDVKM. The CDR3 is made up of 16 amino acids. The CDR3 DNA reads TGTGCCAGCAGTTATGGGACAGTGTGCGCCGGAAACACCATATATTTT. Encoded protein: CASSYGTVCAGNTIYF.

CDR3 sequence: CASSNRRQGGTEAFF. The CDR3 DNA reads as TGTGCCAGCAGCAACCGCCGACAGGGAGGCACTGAAGCTTTCTTT. This chain uses TRBV7-8 with TRBJ1-1, with 7 bases that match TRBD1. The CDR3 runs 15 residues. Per the germline V gene, CDR1 is SGHVS and CDR2 is FQNEAQ. J lost 4 bases, V lost 5 bases, and 10 bases had no gene match.

This rearrangement joins TRBV28 to TRBJ1-2; the match to TRBD1 covers 7 bases. Germline trimming cut 9 bases from V and 4 bases from J; bases unmatched to any gene: 5. CDR1 and CDR2 from the germline V gene are MDHEN and SYDVKM. The CDR3 consists of 12 residues. CDR3 bases: TGTGCCAGTACCGACAGGGCCTATGGCTACACCTTC. Protein product: CASTDRAYGYTF.

V gene TRBV20-1 combines with J gene TRBJ2-1; TRBD2 aligns across 9 bases. The CDR3 contains 14 residues. Germline V gives CDR1 DFQATT, CDR2 SNEGSKA (reference sequence). The junction had 5 bases not matched to a gene; V was cut back by 3 bases and J by 5 bases. CDR3 coding DNA: TGCAGTGCTAGTTTGACTAGCGGAAACAATGAGCAGTTCTTC. Translated, it gives CSASLTSGNNEQFF.